Here is one T cell receptor beta chain with its context. This sample was taken from a study of type 1 and type 2 diabetes patients. PCR was run on genomic DNA. Amplification of the beta chain CDR3 used 30 forward and 13 reverse multiplex primers. TCRdb ran MiXCR on the multiplex PCR reads and lists one entry per CDR3 protein. In the table there are 250,000 to 300,000 distinct CDR3 sequences, more than 40% of which are singletons. Sequenced: peripheral blood mononuclear cells (PBMCs). The sequence was obtained from a man between 18 and 29 years old with type 2 diabetes.

As DNA, the CDR3 is TGCAGTGCTAAGGGGGTCCAAGAGACCCAGTACTTC. Translated, it gives CSAKGVQETQYF. J is TRBJ2-5 and V is TRBV20-1, with D possibly matching TRBD1 (6 bases). The CDR3 totals 12 residues. The germline gives CDR1 DFQATT, CDR2 SNEGSKA (reference sequence). Trimming cost V 4 bases and J 1 base, with 7 bases left between them.